This record covers a single TCR beta chain. This clonotype was observed at least ten times. Its binding antigen is unknown. Base qualities are not at hand, and no much larger clone is one base apart. This specimen belongs to a study of identical twins (dated by TCRdb to 2016 to 2018). In the study overall: The study deep-sequenced TCR alpha and beta repertoires from monozygotic twins, unrelated adults of various ages and cord blood to test whether fetal clonotypes persist. Replicate twin experiments were performed at different times using different library preparation protocols to rule out contamination. Summary of the overall study and its limitations: Conclusions relied on cross-sectional statistical analysis, since the same donors could not be followed over many years. Fewer insertions were carried by abundant cord blood beta clonotypes, a similar but weaker trend appeared in young adult naive repertoires, and no such trend appeared in memory repertoires. The excess sharing between twins in beta out-of-frame sequences was weaker because fewer shared sequences reduced the signal-to-noise ratio. Compared with coincidental sharing between unrelated individuals, out-of-frame TCR alpha sequences shared between twins showed an excess of sequences with low generation probability. Zero-insertion analyses could be partly confounded by invariant T cells such as MAIT and iNKT, though diverse VJ usage argued against such confounding for most clonotypes. Out-of-frame TCR alpha sharing in monozygotic twins was systematically underestimated by recombination models, whereas sharing between unrelated individuals was in agreement with the recombination models.

Library creation used 5' RACE. Sequencing instrument: Illumina HiSeq 2000. Template switching added a universal primer binding site, and the final cDNA carried a unique molecular identifier that allowed TCR cDNA molecules to be counted accurately. Specific primers in the conserved constant-segment region were used to synthesize first-strand cDNA for TCR alpha and beta chains. To control for contamination, each cDNA library was double barcoded with a SMART-Mk sample barcode plus Illumina barcodes. TruSeq adapter sequences, together with Illumina sample barcodes, were added in two successive PCR steps. Sequencing of the TCR alpha and beta cDNA libraries was done on the Illumina HiSeq platform using custom primers. The authors processed their data as follows. Raw reads were processed with MiGEC to extract unique molecular identifiers, and MiXCR was used to determine CDR3 positions. Recombination models were inferred per individual with the repgenHMM and IGoR tools using an EM algorithm. The tcR package in R was used for shared clonotype analysis, with sharing normalized by the product of cloneset sizes. To study raw recombination free of thymic and clonal selection effects, out-of-frame nonproductive sequences were analyzed. The public reads were run again by TCRdb, first through fastp at Q25 and then through MiXCR, and only productive beta chains were kept. All rows with the same CDR3 protein become a single entry with the most common DNA and genes. For this entry, the V and J calls and clone size follow TCRdb and not the study's own pipeline. The sample table shows 700,000 to 950,000 distinct CDR3 sequences, and 9% to 15% are seen once. The top ten clones comprise roughly 1.6% of the sample.

Every donor in the study was a healthy Caucasian. Three pairs of female monozygotic twins, all aged roughly 18 to 29 years, were included in the twin cohort. RNA for TCR libraries was isolated from peripheral blood mononuclear cells. The germline V gene supplies CDR1 SGHRS and CDR2 YFSETQ. The CDR3 starts with the cysteine, ends with the phenylalanine, and has 15 residues. Only the CDR3 part of the read is kept: 45 bases, read in frame from the first base. The V and J ends are trimmed by 0 bases and 2 bases, leaving 10 bases between them. These sequences were also reported in another study, on yellow fever vaccine responses in identical twins. Taken from the second paper: According to the authors, the vaccine-induced T cell response in identical twins seemed to be partly convergent and partly specific to each individual. In the study, vaccine-responding T cell clones were precisely tracked in identical twins.

Source material: PBMCs. This receptor was identified in a woman younger than 35 in good health. This chain is built from TRBV5-1 and TRBJ2-3; a confident D gene designation cannot be given. The bases are TGCGCCAGCAGCTTGGCCAGGTCTATCACAGATACGCAGTATTTT. Its protein product is CASSLARSITDTQYF.